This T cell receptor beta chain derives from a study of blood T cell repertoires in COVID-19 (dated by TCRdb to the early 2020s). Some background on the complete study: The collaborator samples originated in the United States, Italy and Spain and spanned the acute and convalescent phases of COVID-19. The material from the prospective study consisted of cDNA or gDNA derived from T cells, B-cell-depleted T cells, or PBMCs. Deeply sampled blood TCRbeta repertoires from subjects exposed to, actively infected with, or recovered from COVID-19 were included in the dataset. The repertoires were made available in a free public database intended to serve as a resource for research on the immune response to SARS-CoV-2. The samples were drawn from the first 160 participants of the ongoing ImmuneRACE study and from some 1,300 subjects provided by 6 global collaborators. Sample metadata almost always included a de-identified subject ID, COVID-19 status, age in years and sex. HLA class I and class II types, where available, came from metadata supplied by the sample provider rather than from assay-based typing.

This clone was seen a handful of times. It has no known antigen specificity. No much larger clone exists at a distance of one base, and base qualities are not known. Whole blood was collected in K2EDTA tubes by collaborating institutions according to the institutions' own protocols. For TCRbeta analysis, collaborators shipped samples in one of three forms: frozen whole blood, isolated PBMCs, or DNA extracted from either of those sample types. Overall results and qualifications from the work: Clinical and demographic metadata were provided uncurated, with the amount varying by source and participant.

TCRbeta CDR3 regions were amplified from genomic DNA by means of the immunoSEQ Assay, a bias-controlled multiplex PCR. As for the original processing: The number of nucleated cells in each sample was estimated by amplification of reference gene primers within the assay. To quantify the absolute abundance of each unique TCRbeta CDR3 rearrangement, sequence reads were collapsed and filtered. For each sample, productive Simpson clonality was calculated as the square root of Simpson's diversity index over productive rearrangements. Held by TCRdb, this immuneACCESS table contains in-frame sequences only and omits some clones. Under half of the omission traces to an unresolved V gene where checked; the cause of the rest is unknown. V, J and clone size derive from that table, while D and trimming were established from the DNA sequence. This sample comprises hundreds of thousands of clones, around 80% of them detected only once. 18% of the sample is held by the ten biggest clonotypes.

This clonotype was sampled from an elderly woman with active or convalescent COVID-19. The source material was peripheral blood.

The sequenced DNA is TGTGCCACTAGACAGGGCCAGAACACTGAAGCTTTCTTT. It encodes CATRQGQNTEAFF. The V and J genes are TRBV12-3 or TRBV12-4 and TRBJ1-1, with 7 middle bases fitting TRBD1. Inclusive of the bounding cysteine and phenylalanine, the CDR3 is 13 residues long. CDR3 DNA is the only sequence kept; it has 39 bases, read in frame from the first base. Trimming accounts for 10 bases at V and 1 base at J, while the number of junction bases matched to no gene is 6.